The clone carrying this TCR beta chain has only one observation. There were only Caucasian adults among the donors, and all lived in Nashville, Tennessee. This CDR3 region has 15 residues. Repertoires were generated with immunoSEQ multiplex PCR, while TCRdb's copy carries only in-frame clones and drops some. This sample carries about 2.3 million clones, around 90% of them seen once, and the ten largest clones take about 0.36%. The data originate from a study of shared clonotypes between healthy human individuals. This TCR was recovered from a man younger than 35 in good health. Some clones in this sample may be carry-over from other donors' samples. The material sequenced was naive CD4+ T cells from PBMCs. Subset described: CD45RA+ positively selected. The chain links TRBV21-1 to TRBJ2-7; the DNA was not used to check the table's D call, TRBD1. TRBV21-1 constitutes a pseudogene. The CDR3 reads CASSLEGDSSYEQYF. In DNA form, the CDR3 reads TGTGCCAGCAGCCTCGAGGGGGACAGCTCCTACGAGCAGTACTTC.